The 13 T cell receptor beta chains listed next were all sequenced from one sample in a study of blood T cells in healthy people across ages. It was with a sample-barcoded 5' primer and a J-beta primer mix that a second PCR of roughly 7 to 12 cycles was run. TCRdb analysed the 5' RACE reads with MiXCR anew, one entry per CDR3 protein. The data contain roughly 700,000 distinct CDR3 sequences, around 48% of them seen just once; the ten biggest clones take up around 32%. The specimen was blood. The receptors stem from a woman aged 55-75 years in good health.

The rearrangement joins TRBV27 to TRBJ2-7; no definite D call. The germline gives CDR1 MNHEY, CDR2 SMNVEV (reference sequence). The CDR3 extends over 14 amino acids. V shed 2 bases and J shed 2 bases, with 10 bases lying between them. CDR3 in amino acids: CASSLRDVAYEQYF. The CDR3 DNA follows: TGTGCCAGCAGTTTACGCGACGTCGCCTACGAGCAGTACTTC.

The CDR3 sequence: CASSLGLATTGELFF. Here the CDR3 DNA reads TGTGCCAGCAGCCTCGGACTAGCGACTACCGGGGAGCTGTTTTTT. The rearrangement joins TRBV7-2 to TRBJ2-2; 9 bases match TRBD2. The length of the CDR3 is 15 residues. The V and J ends lost 5 bases and 5 bases, in that order; junction bases with no gene match: 6. The germline gives CDR1 SGHTA, CDR2 FQGNSA. Full variable domain (remainder filled in from reference TRBV7-2 and TRBJ2-2): GAGVSQSPSNKVTEKGKDVELRCDPISGHTALYWYRQSLGQGLEFLIYFQGNSAPDKSGLPSDRFSAERTGGSVSTLTIQRTQQEDSAVYLCASSLGLATTGELFFGEGSRLTVL.

The chain couples TRBV7-2 to TRBJ1-5; D call uncertain. The V end lost 2 bases, the J end lost 5 bases, and 7 bases lay between the germline ends. Germline V gene data show CDR1 as SGHTA and CDR2 as FQGNSA. The CDR3 contains 13 residues. The CDR3 region is CASSLRQDQPQHF. The CDR3 DNA is TGTGCCAGCAGCTTACGGCAAGATCAGCCCCAGCATTTT.

This chain connects TRBV27 to TRBJ2-1, with a tentative D call TRBD1 (6 bases). This CDR3 has 15 amino acids. Trimming removed 3 bases at V and 4 bases at J, with 13 bases between. Per germline, CDR1 MNHEY and CDR2 SMNVEV (reference sequence). The CDR3 sequence: CASSFGTGIYNEQFF. CDR3 bases: TGTGCCAGCAGTTTTGGCACAGGGATATACAATGAGCAGTTCTTC.

The gene calls are TRBV20-1 and TRBJ2-3, with D possibly being TRBD1 (7 bases). V was trimmed by 3 bases and J by 0 bases, leaving 16 bases between them. CDR3 size: 16 residues. Germline CDR1 DFQATT, CDR2 SNEGSKA (reference sequence). The CDR3, as DNA: TGCAGTGCTAGCATTCTGACAGGGAGGAGCACAGATACGCAGTATTTT. Its protein product is CSASILTGRSTDTQYF.

The genes are TRBV9 and TRBJ2-1; 9 bases fit TRBD2. The junction had 8 bases not matched to a gene; V was cut back by 4 bases and J by 6 bases. Looked up from germline, CDR1 is SGDLS and CDR2 is YYNGEE. This CDR3 comprises 15 residues. The CDR3 DNA sequence: TGTGCCAGCAGCCCCTCTAGCGGGATGGGCAATGAGCAGTTCTTC. Translating it yields CASSPSSGMGNEQFF.

The V call is TRBV29-1, the J call TRBJ2-3, with 13 bases matching TRBD2. The CDR3 loop spans 16 amino acids. The trim removed 5 bases at V and 2 bases at J, leaving 7 bases unmatched. Per the germline V gene, CDR1 is SQVTM and CDR2 is ANQGSEA. The CDR3 is CSVPGTSGTFTDTQYF. The CDR3 DNA sequence: TGCAGCGTTCCCGGGACTAGCGGGACCTTCACAGATACGCAGTATTTT.

The V and J genes are TRBV5-1 and TRBJ2-1; TRBD1 agrees at 7 bases. Germline V lookup: CDR1 SGHRS, CDR2 YFSETQ. The CDR3 length is 14 residues. Trimming cost V 5 bases and J 7 bases; bases outside gene matches: 9. The CDR3 spells CASSIGTAGNEQFF. CDR3 in DNA: TGCGCCAGCAGTATAGGGACAGCTGGTAATGAGCAGTTCTTC. Full variable domain (remainder filled in from reference TRBV5-1 and TRBJ2-1): KAGVTQTPRYLIKTRGQQVTLSCSPISGHRSVSWYQQTPGQGLQFLFEYFSETQRNKGNFPGRFSGRQFSNSRSEMNVSTLELGDSALYLCASSIGTAGNEQFFGPGTRLTVL.

The CDR3 DNA sequence: TGCAGTGCTAAAAGGGCCCAAGGTTCACCCCTCCACTTT. It translates to CSAKRAQGSPLHF. The V and J genes are TRBV20-1 and TRBJ1-6, with D hard to call. CDR3 length equals 13 residues. Germline CDR1 DFQATT, CDR2 SNEGSKA (reference sequence). The ends were cut back, 4 bases at V and 9 bases at J, with 13 bases in the middle.

The chain uses TRBV20-1 and TRBJ1-2; 8 nucleotides agree with TRBD1. There are 16 residues in the CDR3. With 0 bases clipped from V and 1 base from J, the junction kept 7 bases outside the gene matches. In germline, CDR1 is DFQATT, CDR2 SNEGSKA (reference sequence). The CDR3 bases are TGCAGTGCTAGAGAGCCCGGGACAGGACGTAACTATGGCTACACCTTC. The encoded protein is CSAREPGTGRNYGYTF.

The chain has TRBV29-1 and TRBJ2-7; 8 nucleotides agree with TRBD2. Losses at the gene ends were 5 bases for V and 4 bases for J; bases not matched to a gene: 10. CDR1 is SQVTM, CDR2 ANQGSEA, per germline. The CDR3 spans 14 residues. The CDR3 DNA is TGCAGCGTTTCCCCCGCGGGGGGATTATACGAGCAGTACTTC. The encoded protein is CSVSPAGGLYEQYF.

The chain carries TRBV28 and TRBJ2-3, with a weak D call TRBD2 (5 bases). The germline CDR1 and CDR2 sequences are MDHEN and SYDVKM. V dropped 7 bases and J dropped 2 bases, with 16 bases sitting between them. CDR3 length equals 15 residues. The CDR3 DNA sequence: TGTGCCAGCAACCGCAGCGGACGGTCCACAGATACGCAGTATTTT. It codes for CASNRSGRSTDTQYF. Combining the CDR3 with reference TRBV28 and TRBJ2-3 gives the whole variable domain DVKVTQSSRYLVKRTGEKVFLECVQDMDHENMFWYRQDPGLGLRLIYFSYDVKMKEKGDIPEGYSVSREKKERFSLILESASTNQTSMYLCASNRSGRSTDTQYFGPGTRLTVL.

The chain joins TRBV4-3 to TRBJ2-4, with TRBD1 matching 11 bases. The germline V gene encodes CDR1 LGHNA and CDR2 YSLEER. The V segment lost 1 base and the J segment 6 bases; nucleotides outside the gene matches: 5. This CDR3 is built from 16 residues. The CDR3 reads CASSQGGTGGGNIQYF. As DNA, the CDR3 is TGCGCCAGCAGCCAAGGTGGGACAGGGGGTGGAAACATTCAGTACTTC.